This TCR beta chain was recovered during a study of shared clonotypes between healthy human individuals. In the study overall: For every donor, three CD4 naive, three CD4 memory, two CD8 naive and one CD8 memory plates were used. Study findings and constraints: Among several donors, roughly 5% of naive CD4 clonotypes were found in common.

The germline CDR1 and CDR2 sequences are MDHEN and SYDVKM. Deletions cut 5 bases from V and 7 bases from J, with 17 bases between. There are 15 residues in the CDR3. Repertoires were generated with immunoSEQ multiplex PCR, while TCRdb's copy carries only in-frame clones and drops some. Of 2 million to 2.5 million clones listed, just over 90% are singletons. On this clone: Its target is unknown.

This TCR came from a man aged 18 to 29 in good health. Some clones in this sample may be carry-over from other donors' samples. The sample taken for sequencing was naive CD4+ T cells from PBMCs. The subset is: CD45RA+ positively selected. The chain combines TRBV28 with TRBJ1-4; tentatively, D is TRBD1 (6 bases). The DNA for the CDR3 is TGTGCCAGCAGTCCGATCGACAGGTCTCCTGAAAAACTGTTTTTT. This translates into CASSPIDRSPEKLFF.